This T cell receptor beta chain appears in the sequencing data of a study of blood T cells in healthy people across ages. Using a J-beta primer mix together with a sample-barcoded 5' primer, a second PCR was run for roughly 6 to 12 cycles. One entry per CDR3 protein, called by TCRdb with MiXCR from the 5' RACE reads. The table records approximately 760,000 distinct CDR3 sequences, around 25% of them present only once. CDR1 and CDR2 (germline): MGHRA, YSYEKL. Trimming cost V 0 bases and J 9 bases; bases outside gene matches: 8. The CDR3 extends over 15 amino acids. These data were also reused for a study on T cells of mothers and their children. As that study records: In unrelated and related pairs, TCR recombination output is shaped in a similar way by thymic selection.

The sequenced sample was blood. The chain recombines TRBV4-1 with TRBJ2-1, with 7 bases matching TRBD1. The receptor was isolated from a boy younger than 18 in good health. As DNA, the CDR3 is TGCGCCAGCAGCCAAGATCAGAGGGGGCGCGGTGAGCAGTTCTTC. Translating it yields CASSQDQRGRGEQFF.